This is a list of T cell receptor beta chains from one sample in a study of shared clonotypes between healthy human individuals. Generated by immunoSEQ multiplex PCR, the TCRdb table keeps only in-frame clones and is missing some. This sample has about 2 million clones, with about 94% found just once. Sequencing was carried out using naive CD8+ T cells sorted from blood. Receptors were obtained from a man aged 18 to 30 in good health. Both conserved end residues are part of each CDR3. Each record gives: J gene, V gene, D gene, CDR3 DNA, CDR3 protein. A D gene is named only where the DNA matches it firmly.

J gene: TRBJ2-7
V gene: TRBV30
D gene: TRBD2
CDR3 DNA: TGTGCCTGGAGTCTCGGACTAGCGGGTGGCTCCTACGAGCAGTACTTC
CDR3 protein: CAWSLGLAGGSYEQYF

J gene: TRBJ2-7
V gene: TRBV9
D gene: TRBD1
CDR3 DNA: TGTGCCAGCAGCCCCCGACAGGGACACTACGAGCAGTACTTC
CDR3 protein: CASSPRQGHYEQYF

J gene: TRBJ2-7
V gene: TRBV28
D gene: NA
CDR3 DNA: TGTGCCAGCAGTTCGCCCCAGCGCCTGAGCTCCTACGAGCAGTACTTC
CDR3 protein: CASSSPQRLSSYEQYF

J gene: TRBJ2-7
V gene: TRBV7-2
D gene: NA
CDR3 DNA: TGTGCCAGCAGCTTCTTTGTCGGCGGAGTTTACGAGCAGTACTTC
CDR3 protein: CASSFFVGGVYEQYF

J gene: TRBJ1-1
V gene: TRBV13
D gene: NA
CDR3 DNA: TGTGCCAGCAGCTTGCGCGGACACTTAAACACTGAAGCTTTCTTT
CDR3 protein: CASSLRGHLNTEAFF

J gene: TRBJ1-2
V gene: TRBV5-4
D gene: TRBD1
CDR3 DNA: TGTGCCAGCAGCTTGGACAGGGGGGCCCATGGCTACACCTTC
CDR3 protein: CASSLDRGAHGYTF

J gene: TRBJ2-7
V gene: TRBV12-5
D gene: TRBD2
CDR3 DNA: TGTGCTACCTCCGGGACTAGCGGGTCCTACGAGCAGTACTTC
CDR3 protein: CATSGTSGSYEQYF

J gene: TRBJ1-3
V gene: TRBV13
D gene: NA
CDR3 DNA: TGTGCCAGCAGCCTCTCGGGGACGCCCAAGGTATATTTT
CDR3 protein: CASSLSGTPKVYF

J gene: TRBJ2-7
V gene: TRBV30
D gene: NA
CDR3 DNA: TGTGCCTGGAGTATCGGCCCAGCGAGGTCCTACGAGCAGTACTTC
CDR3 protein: CAWSIGPARSYEQYF

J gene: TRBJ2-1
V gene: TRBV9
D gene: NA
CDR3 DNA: TGTGCCAGCAGCGTAGAATGGCTAGAGGGGAATGAGCAGTTCTTC
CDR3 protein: CASSVEWLEGNEQFF

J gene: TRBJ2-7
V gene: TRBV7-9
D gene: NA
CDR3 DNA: TGTGCCAGCAGCTTAGCGCAAGGTTCGGCTTACGAGCAGTACTTC
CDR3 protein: CASSLAQGSAYEQYF

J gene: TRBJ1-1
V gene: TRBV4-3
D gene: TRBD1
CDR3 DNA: TGCGCCAGCAGCCACACCCTGGGACAGGGGGCCAGTGGCACTGAAGCTTTCTTT
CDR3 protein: CASSHTLGQGASGTEAFF